This T cell receptor (beta chain) was documented in a study of blood T cells in healthy people across ages. Comments on this clonotype: The target antigen is unknown.

Regarding the study as a whole: For the donors, CMV status was unknown and possibly confounded expanded clonotype changes.

V lost 0 bases and J lost 4; bases outside the gene matches: 13. CDR3 length equals 18 residues. Germline CDR1 DFQATT, CDR2 SNEGSKA (reference sequence). It was with a sample-barcoded 5' primer and a J-beta primer mix that a second PCR of about 6 to 12 cycles was run. TCRdb independently ran MiXCR on the 5' RACE reads; one entry per CDR3 protein. The top ten clones hold about 42% of a sample with 780,000 or so distinct CDR3 sequences, around half of them seen once. The sequenced material came from blood. The receptor was derived from a man older than 75 in good health. This chain uses TRBV20-1 with TRBJ2-2; 8 nucleotides line up with TRBD2. CDR3 sequence: CSAREWGEAGVGTGELFF. The CDR3 bases are TGCAGTGCTAGAGAATGGGGGGAAGCGGGAGTCGGCACCGGGGAGCTGTTTTTT.